The 26 T cell receptor beta chains below all came from one sample that was sequenced in a study of blood T cell repertoires in COVID-19 (dated by TCRdb to about 2020). The library was made by the immunoSEQ multiplex PCR assay. The source is immuneACCESS, and TCRdb retained only in-frame sequences with V and J called. Part of the clones is not carried over; for the studies checked, unresolved V genes explain less than half of this, and the remainder is unexplained. The sample table shows about 200,000 clones, and approximately 84% are seen once. The ten largest clones take up 7.6% of the sample. Sequencing was carried out using peripheral blood. The receptor set was obtained from a woman aged 50 to 60 with active or convalescent COVID-19.

The chain joins TRBV11-2 to TRBJ2-3, with D hard to call. Germline lookup yields CDR1 SGHAT and CDR2 FQNNGV. Between the trimmed V and J ends, which lost 1 base and 1 base, there was a span of 15 bases. The CDR3 sequence is 17 residues long. In nucleotides, the CDR3 is TGTGCCAGCAGCTTAGTCCCCCCCGGAGCAGGCACAGATACGCAGTATTTT. This encodes CASSLVPPGAGTDTQYF.

The rearrangement links TRBV7-9 to TRBJ2-5, with TRBD1 identical over 8 bases. The V gene end was trimmed by 7 bases and the J gene end by 5 bases; junction bases not matched to a gene: 9. The CDR3 spans 14 residues. Germline CDR1 SEHNR, CDR2 FQNEAQ (reference sequence). The chain's CDR3 is CASNTQGVLETQYF. In DNA, the CDR3 is TGTGCCAGCAACACACAGGGGGTCCTCGAGACCCAGTACTTC. Complete variable domain (other parts from reference TRBV7-9 and TRBJ2-5): DTGVSQNPRHKITKRGQNVTFRCDPISEHNRLYWYRQTLGQGPEFLTYFQNEAQLEKSRLLSDRFSAERPKGSFSTLEIQRTEQGDSAMYLCASNTQGVLETQYFGPGTRLLVL.

The chain recombines TRBV24-1 with TRBJ1-6, with D unresolved. The CDR3 consists of 15 residues. Germline V CDR1 and CDR2: KGHDR, SFDVKD. V lost 4 bases and J lost 0, with 6 bases in between. The CDR3 bases are TGTGCCACCAGTGAAGGGAGCTCCTATAATTCACCCCTCCACTTT. It translates to CATSEGSSYNSPLHF.

CDR3 loop: CASSIVGGHEQYF. The CDR3 DNA follows: TGTGCCAGTAGTATAGTGGGAGGGCACGAGCAGTACTTC. V gene TRBV19 combines with J gene TRBJ2-7; the match to TRBD2 covers 7 bases. Losses at the gene ends were 1 base for V and 5 bases for J; bases not matched to a gene: 2. This CDR3 region has 13 residues. Germline loops: CDR1 LNHDA, CDR2 SQIVND (reference sequence).

The chain links TRBV28 to TRBJ1-2; 7 bases are a match to TRBD1. Germline CDR1 MDHEN, CDR2 SYDVKM. The CDR3 loop spans 14 amino acids. Trimming cost V 6 bases and J 0 bases; bases outside gene matches: 4. The CDR3 nucleotides are TGTGCCAGCAGCCCTGGACAGGCTAACTATGGCTACACCTTC. As protein: CASSPGQANYGYTF.

The count of this clone is one. J is TRBJ2-1 and V is TRBV12-5, with D uncertain. Germline V CDR1 and CDR2: LGHNT, FRNRAP. Trimming shortened V by 4 bases and J by 5 bases, and 9 bases separated the two germline ends. This CDR3 has 13 residues. This chain's CDR3 is CASGSRFDNEQFF. CDR3 nucleotides: TGTGCTAGTGGTTCCCGGTTTGACAATGAGCAGTTCTTC.

The chain is built from TRBV9 and TRBJ1-1; D gene uncertain. Germline V gene data show CDR1 as SGDLS and CDR2 as YYNGEE. Trimming removed 0 bases from V and 1 base from J, with 13 bases in between. The CDR3 sequence is 16 residues long. The CDR3 spells CASSVEAARPNTEAFF. CDR3 DNA sequence: TGTGCCAGCAGCGTAGAAGCGGCCAGACCGAACACTGAAGCTTTCTTT.

This chain connects TRBV19 to TRBJ2-3; 9 positions match TRBD1. With V trimmed by 3 bases and J by 1 base, 2 bases remained unmatched. The CDR3 has 15 amino acids. Per germline, CDR1 LNHDA and CDR2 SQIVND (reference sequence). Here the CDR3 reads CASSMWDRGTDTQYF. The CDR3 nucleotides read TGTGCCAGTAGTATGTGGGACAGGGGCACAGATACGCAGTATTTT. The full variable domain, rest sourced from reference TRBV19 and TRBJ2-3, is DGGITQSPKYLFRKEGQNVTLSCEQNLNHDAMYWYRQDPGQGLRLIYYSQIVNDFQKGDIAEGYSVSREKKESFPLTVTSAQKNPTAFYLCASSMWDRGTDTQYFGPGTRLTVL.

The rearrangement uses TRBV5-1 and TRBJ2-1; 9 bases map to TRBD1. J lost 7 bases, V lost 5 bases, and 16 bases had no gene match. Germline V gene sequence: CDR1 SGHRS, CDR2 YFSETQ. This CDR3 comprises 17 residues. The CDR3 DNA sequence: TGCGCCAGCAGTCGAACTCGGGAACAGGGGGCTCGAAATGAGCAGTTCTTC. It specifies CASSRTREQGARNEQFF.

The sample holds a few counts of this clone. This chain uses TRBV5-6 with TRBJ2-3, with 10 nucleotides matching TRBD2. Germline V CDR1 and CDR2: SGHDT, YYEEEE. V lost 4 bases and J lost 2; bases outside the gene matches: 7. CDR3 length equals 16 residues. Here the CDR3 DNA reads TGTGCCAGCAGCCGAGGACTAGCGGCATTCACAGATACGCAGTATTTT. It codes for CASSRGLAAFTDTQYF.

Comment on this clone: Other DNA sequences within the sample encode an identical CDR3. The chain combines TRBV5-1 with TRBJ2-2; TRBD2 matches at 11 bases. Germline V gene data show CDR1 as SGHRS and CDR2 as YFSETQ. V lost 0 bases and J lost 5; bases outside the gene matches: 0. This CDR3 comprises 15 residues. CDR3 coding DNA: TGCGCCAGCAGCTTGGGACTAGCGGGGACCGGGGAGCTGTTTTTT. Amino acid sequence: CASSLGLAGTGELFF.

This sequence joins TRBV5-5 and TRBJ2-5; 7 positions match TRBD1. CDR3 length: 13 amino acids. Trimming cost V 9 bases and J 2 bases; bases outside gene matches: 7. Germline CDR1 reads SGHKS; CDR2 reads YYEKEE (reference sequence). The CDR3 DNA follows: TGTGCCACTTCTCGGGACAGACAAGAGACCCAGTACTTC. Translation: CATSRDRQETQYF.

The chain couples TRBV27 to TRBJ1-1; tentatively, D is TRBD1 (5 bases). CDR1 is MNHEY and CDR2 is SMNVEV in the germline V gene (reference sequence). CDR3 length equals 13 residues. V was clipped by 2 bases and J by 2 bases, with 6 bases between them. In DNA, the CDR3 is TGTGCCAGCAGTTTAAGGGGAAACACTGAAGCTTTCTTT. Protein product: CASSLRGNTEAFF.

DNA of the CDR3: TGCGCCAGCAGCTTCCCCTCCAGAGATACGCAGTATTTT. This encodes CASSFPSRDTQYF. V and J are TRBV5-1 and TRBJ2-3, with D uncertain. The CDR3 is 13 residues long. V lost 2 bases and J 5 bases, leaving 9 bases between the germline ends. CDR1 is SGHRS and CDR2 is YFSETQ in the germline V gene.

The chain employs TRBV11-2 and TRBJ1-2; tentative D call: TRBD1 (6 bases). Germline V lookup: CDR1 SGHAT, CDR2 FQNNGV. Trimming removed 0 bases at V and 13 bases at J, with 18 bases between. This CDR3 region has 14 residues. For the CDR3, the DNA is TGTGCCAGCAGCTTAGATAAGGCAGGCAGGGGAGCCACCTTC. Its translation: CASSLDKAGRGATF. Together with reference TRBV11-2 and TRBJ1-2, the CDR3 gives the full variable domain: EAGVAQSPRYKIIEKRQSVAFWCNPISGHATLYWYQQILGQGPKLLIQFQNNGVVDDSQLPKDRFSAERLKGVDSTLKIQPAKLEDSAVYLCASSLDKAGRGATFGSGTRLTVV.

This clone was observed a handful of times. The V and J genes are TRBV29-1 and TRBJ1-2; TRBD1 matches 9 bases. In germline, CDR1 is SQVTM, CDR2 ANQGSEA. CDR3 length: 13 amino acids. The ends lost 6 bases at V and 4 bases at J; junction bases unmatched: 6. CDR3 loop: CSVGQGSFYGYTF. Here the CDR3 DNA reads TGCAGCGTCGGACAGGGGTCTTTCTATGGCTACACCTTC.

V usage is TRBV6-1 and J usage is TRBJ2-2, with D possibly TRBD2 on 6 matching bases. Germline-derived CDR1 and CDR2 are MNHNS and SASEGT. V was clipped by 1 base and J by 7 bases, with 16 bases between them. This CDR3 is 16 amino acids long. The CDR3 reads CASSEGLNMGGGELFF. The CDR3 DNA follows: TGTGCCAGCAGTGAAGGCCTCAACATGGGGGGCGGGGAGCTGTTTTTT.

This clone was seen only once. This sequence joins TRBV10-3 and TRBJ2-2; tentatively, D is TRBD1 (6 bases). The germline V gene has CDR1 ENHRY and CDR2 SYGVKD. The CDR3 spans 15 residues. Trimming took off 0 bases at V and 3 bases at J, with 8 bases between the two ends. DNA for the CDR3: TGTGCCATCAGTGAGTCGGGGGCATACACCGGGGAGCTGTTTTTT. This translates into CAISESGAYTGELFF.

The CDR3 reads CASRVRDRTLYGYTF. DNA of the CDR3: TGTGCCAGCAGAGTAAGGGACAGGACCCTGTATGGCTACACCTTC. This chain connects TRBV28 to TRBJ1-2, with TRBD1 matching 8 bases. With V trimmed by 6 bases and J by 5 bases, 11 bases remained unmatched. This CDR3 contains 15 residues. The germline V gene encodes CDR1 MDHEN and CDR2 SYDVKM.

A few counts support this clone. V and J are TRBV12-5 and TRBJ1-2, with TRBD1 identical over 11 bases. CDR1 LGHNT and CDR2 FRNRAP come from the germline V gene. V lost 9 bases and J lost 3; bases outside the gene matches: 3. There are 13 residues in the CDR3. The CDR3 DNA reads TGTGCTAGGGGACAGGGGGACCACTATGGCTACACCTTC. Its translation is CARGQGDHYGYTF.

The chain employs TRBV5-1 and TRBJ1-2; 9 nucleotides align to TRBD1. The germline CDR1 and CDR2 sequences are SGHRS and YFSETQ. The CDR3 contains 12 residues. V lost 4 bases, J lost 8 bases, and 3 bases stayed unmatched. In DNA form, the CDR3 reads TGCGCCAGCAGCAGGACAGGGGACGGCTACACCTTC. This translates into CASSRTGDGYTF.

The chain uses TRBV6-5 and TRBJ1-5; D gene ambiguous. The CDR3 runs 13 residues. Trimming stripped 6 bases from V and 0 bases from J, with 6 bases between. Germline V CDR1 and CDR2: MNHEY, SVGAGI. The CDR3 sequence is CASRIISNQPQHF. The DNA of the CDR3 is TGTGCCAGCAGAATCATTAGCAATCAGCCCCAGCATTTT.

Of note for this clone: Sequence at one end of the junction differs from germline and may be a read error. The V gene is TRBV5-6, the J gene TRBJ1-2; the D is unclear. This CDR3 has 13 amino acids. The germline V gene encodes CDR1 SGHDT and CDR2 YYEEEE. This CDR3 reads CASSLEQFYGYTF. CDR3 nucleotide sequence: TGTGCCAGCAGTTTGGAACAGTTCTATGGCTACACCTTC.

V is TRBV6-5 and J is TRBJ1-2; the D gene is possibly TRBD1 (5 bases). V was trimmed by 2 bases and J by 2 bases, leaving 12 bases between them. The V gene's germline CDR1 is MNHEY and CDR2 SVGAGI. CDR3 size: 15 residues. CDR3 loop: CASSYANWGNYGYTF. CDR3 DNA sequence: TGTGCCAGCAGTTACGCGAACTGGGGCAACTATGGCTACACCTTC.

The gene calls are TRBV28 and TRBJ2-7; 7 nucleotides line up with TRBD2. Germline trimming cut 6 bases from V and 0 bases from J; bases unmatched to any gene: 14. The CDR3 covers 17 residues. CDR1 MDHEN and CDR2 SYDVKM come from the germline V gene. The CDR3 nucleotides read TGTGCCAGCAGCCCCTCGGGGTGGCGGGAGCCCTCCTACGAGCAGTACTTC. This gives the protein CASSPSGWREPSYEQYF.

The chain couples TRBV19 to TRBJ1-4; TRBD1 matches at 9 bases. Germline V gene lookup returns CDR1 LNHDA and CDR2 SQIVND (reference sequence). Trimming took 3 bases from V and 3 from J; bases not matched to a gene: 5. The CDR3 is 16 residues long. The CDR3: CASSMDRGFPNEKLFF. CDR3 nucleotide sequence: TGTGCCAGTAGTATGGACAGGGGATTTCCTAATGAAAAACTGTTTTTT. The full variable domain, with the rest looked up from reference TRBV19 and TRBJ1-4, is DGGITQSPKYLFRKEGQNVTLSCEQNLNHDAMYWYRQDPGQGLRLIYYSQIVNDFQKGDIAEGYSVSREKKESFPLTVTSAQKNPTAFYLCASSMDRGFPNEKLFFGSGTQLSVL.